Presented here are 9 T cell receptor beta chains from one specimen sequenced in a study of beta chain features in type 1 diabetes. Every bit of the isolated RNA underwent reverse transcription, so sequencing read expressed TCRB transcripts. Repertoires were generated with immunoSEQ multiplex PCR, while TCRdb's copy carries only in-frame clones and drops some. The table records hundreds of thousands of clones, 14% of them present only once. Sequenced input: central memory CD4+ T cells from blood. The receptors derive from a man aged 30 to 45 in good health.

This clone was observed at least ten times. The chain employs TRBV2 and TRBJ2-1; 7 positions match TRBD1. The CDR3 has 13 amino acids. Germline lookup yields CDR1 SNHLY and CDR2 FYNNEI. V shed 8 bases and J 9 bases; nucleotides not matched to a gene: 10. The CDR3 region is CASLQGKRPEQFF. In DNA, the CDR3 is TGTGCCAGCCTACAGGGGAAAAGGCCTGAGCAGTTCTTC.

This clone was found a few times. This chain joins TRBV11-3 and TRBJ2-1, with D possibly TRBD2 on 6 matching bases. Germline V gene lookup returns CDR1 SGHNT and CDR2 YENEEA. The V end was cut by 1 base, the J end by 7 bases, with 20 bases between. This CDR3 has 17 amino acids. CDR3 residues: CASSLVGSPIVLNEQFF. For the CDR3, the DNA is TGTGCCAGCAGCTTAGTCGGGAGCCCAATCGTCCTTAATGAGCAGTTCTTC.

The chain recombines TRBV7-2 with TRBJ1-2; 9 bases are shared with TRBD1. This CDR3 is built from 14 residues. Trimming cost V 5 bases and J 7 bases; bases outside gene matches: 8. The germline V gene has CDR1 SGHTA and CDR2 FQGNSA. This chain's CDR3 is CASSPGTGSRGYTF. In DNA form, the CDR3 reads TGTGCCAGCAGCCCCGGGACAGGGAGCCGTGGCTACACCTTC. Full variable domain (outside the CDR3, taken from reference TRBV7-2 and TRBJ1-2): GAGVSQSPSNKVTEKGKDVELRCDPISGHTALYWYRQSLGQGLEFLIYFQGNSAPDKSGLPSDRFSAERTGGSVSTLTIQRTQQEDSAVYLCASSPGTGSRGYTFGSGTRLTVV.

The table lists this clone with a few counts. The chain uses TRBV10-1 and TRBJ2-1; TRBD2 agrees at 10 bases. The V gene end was trimmed by 4 bases and the J gene end by 4 bases; junction bases not matched to a gene: 1. The germline V gene encodes CDR1 WNHNN and CDR2 SYGVQD (reference sequence). The CDR3 runs to 14 residues. The DNA for the CDR3 is TGCGCCAGCAGTGGAGCGGGGGGGTACAATGAGCAGTTCTTC. Amino acid sequence: CASSGAGGYNEQFF.

This clone was detected a few times. The chain uses TRBV2 and TRBJ2-5; maybe TRBD2 (6 bases). The CDR3 is 13 residues long. V was pared by 3 bases and J by 5 bases, with 10 bases between. Germline lookup yields CDR1 SNHLY and CDR2 FYNNEI. CDR3 nucleotides: TGTGCCAGCAGTGAGGGGACTGGGGAGACCCAGTACTTC. Residues: CASSEGTGETQYF.

This clone was seen only a few times. The chain couples TRBV7-2 to TRBJ1-1, with a weak D call TRBD1 (6 bases). CDR3 length equals 17 residues. Germline-derived CDR1 and CDR2 are SGHTA and FQGNSA. V was shortened by 3 bases and J by 1 base, with 18 bases between the two germline ends. The CDR3 reads CASSLLWRGHSNTEAFF. In DNA, the CDR3 is TGTGCCAGCAGCTTGCTTTGGAGGGGACACTCGAACACTGAAGCTTTCTTT.

This clone was recorded at least ten times. The chain uses TRBV2 and TRBJ2-1; D perhaps matches TRBD2 (6 bases). The germline V gene has CDR1 SNHLY and CDR2 FYNNEI. The V end was cut by 4 bases, the J end by 16 bases, with 14 bases between. The CDR3 totals 11 residues. This CDR3 is CASSGGTPGFF. The CDR3 coding sequence is TGTGCCAGCAGTGGCGGGACGCCTGGATTCTTC. Combining the CDR3 with reference TRBV2 and TRBJ2-1 gives the whole variable domain EPEVTQTPSHQVTQMGQEVILRCVPISNHLYFYWYRQILGQKVEFLVSFYNNEISEKSEIFDDQFSVERPDGSNFTLKIRSTKLEDSAMYFCASSGGTPGFFGPGTRLTVL.

The chain combines TRBV20-1 with TRBJ2-3, with unresolved D. This CDR3 has 11 amino acids. Trimming pared 6 bases from V and 6 bases from J, leaving 10 bases between. Germline-derived CDR1 and CDR2 are DFQATT and SNEGSKA (reference sequence). The CDR3 sequence: CSARYLDTQYF. CDR3 nucleotide sequence: TGCAGTGCCCGGTATTTGGATACGCAGTATTTT.

This clone has a handful of counts. The chain combines TRBV7-2 with TRBJ2-5; 11 bases fit TRBD2. The CDR3 sequence is 16 residues long. V lost 5 bases, J lost 7 bases, and 12 bases stayed unmatched. Germline CDR1 reads SGHTA; CDR2 reads FQGNSA. In nucleotides, the CDR3 is TGTGCCAGCAGCCCCACTAGCGGGAGCACCGTAGTGACCCAGTACTTC. It encodes CASSPTSGSTVVTQYF.